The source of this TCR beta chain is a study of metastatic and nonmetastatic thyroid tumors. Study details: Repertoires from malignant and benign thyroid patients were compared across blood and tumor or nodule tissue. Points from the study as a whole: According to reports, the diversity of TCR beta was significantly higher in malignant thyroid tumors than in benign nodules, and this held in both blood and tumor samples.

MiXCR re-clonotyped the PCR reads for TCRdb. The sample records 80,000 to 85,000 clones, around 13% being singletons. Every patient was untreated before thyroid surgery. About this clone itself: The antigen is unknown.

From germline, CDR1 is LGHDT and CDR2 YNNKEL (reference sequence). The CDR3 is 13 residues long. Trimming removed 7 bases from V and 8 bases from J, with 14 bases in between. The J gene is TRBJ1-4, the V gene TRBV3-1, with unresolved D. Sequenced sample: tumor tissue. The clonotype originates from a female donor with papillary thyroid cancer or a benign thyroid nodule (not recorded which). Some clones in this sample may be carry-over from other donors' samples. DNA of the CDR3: TGTGCCAGCACCGGGCTCAAAAGGGAAAAACTGTTTTTT. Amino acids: CASTGLKREKLFF.